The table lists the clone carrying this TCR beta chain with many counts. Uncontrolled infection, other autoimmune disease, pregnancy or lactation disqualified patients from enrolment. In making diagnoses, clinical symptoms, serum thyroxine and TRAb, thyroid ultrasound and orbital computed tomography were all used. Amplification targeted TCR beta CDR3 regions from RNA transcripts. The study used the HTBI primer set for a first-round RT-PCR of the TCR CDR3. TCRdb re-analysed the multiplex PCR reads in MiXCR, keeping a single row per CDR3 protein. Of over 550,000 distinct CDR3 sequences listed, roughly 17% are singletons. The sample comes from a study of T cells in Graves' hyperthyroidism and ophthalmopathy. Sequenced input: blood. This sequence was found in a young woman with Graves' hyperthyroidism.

Here the CDR3 DNA reads TGCAGTGCTAGCGAACCGGGACTAGCGTCCGACGAGCAGTACTTC. It codes for CSASEPGLASDEQYF. The chain carries TRBV20-1 and TRBJ2-7; 10 positions match TRBD2. Trimming at V came to 3 bases and at J to 5 bases, leaving 10 bases not matched to a gene. The CDR3 consists of 15 residues. Per germline, CDR1 DFQATT and CDR2 SNEGSKA (reference sequence).